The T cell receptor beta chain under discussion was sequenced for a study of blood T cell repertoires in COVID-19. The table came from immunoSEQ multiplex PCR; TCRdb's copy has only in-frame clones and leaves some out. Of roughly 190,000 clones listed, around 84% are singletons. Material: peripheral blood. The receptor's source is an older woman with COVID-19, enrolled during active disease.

CDR3: CASSFLAGAIYEQYF. Here the CDR3 DNA reads TGTGCCAGCAGTTTCCTAGCGGGGGCGATTTACGAGCAGTACTTC. This chain uses TRBV27 with TRBJ2-7; 10 nucleotides align to TRBD2. This CDR3 is 15 amino acids long. Germline V CDR1 and CDR2: MNHEY, SMNVEV (reference sequence). The V gene end was trimmed by 3 bases and the J gene end by 4 bases; junction bases not matched to a gene: 6.